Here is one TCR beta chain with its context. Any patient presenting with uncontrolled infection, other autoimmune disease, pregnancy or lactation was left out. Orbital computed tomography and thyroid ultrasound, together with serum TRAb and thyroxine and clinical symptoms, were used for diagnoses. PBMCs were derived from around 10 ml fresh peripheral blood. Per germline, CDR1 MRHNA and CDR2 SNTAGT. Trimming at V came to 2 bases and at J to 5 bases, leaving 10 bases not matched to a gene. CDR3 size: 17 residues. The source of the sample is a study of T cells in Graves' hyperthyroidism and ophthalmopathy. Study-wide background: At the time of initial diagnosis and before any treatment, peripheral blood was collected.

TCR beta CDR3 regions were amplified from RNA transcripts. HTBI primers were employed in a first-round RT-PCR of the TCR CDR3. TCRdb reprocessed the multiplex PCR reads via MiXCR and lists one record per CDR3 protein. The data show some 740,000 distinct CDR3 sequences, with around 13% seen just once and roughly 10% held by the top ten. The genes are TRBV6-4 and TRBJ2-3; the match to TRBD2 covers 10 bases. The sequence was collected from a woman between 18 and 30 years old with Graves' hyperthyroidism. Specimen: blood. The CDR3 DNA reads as TGTGCCAGCAGTGACAAGTATCTAGCGGGAGTCGGAGATACGCAGTATTTT. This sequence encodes CASSDKYLAGVGDTQYF.